This paragraph covers one T cell receptor beta chain sequence. Data came from immunoSEQ multiplex PCR; TCRdb stores just in-frame clones and leaves some out. The sample lists around 70,000 clones, 92% occurring once. This sample was included in a study of OX40 agonist ivuxolimab in advanced cancers. This specimen was CD4+ or CD8+ T cells sorted from blood, taken in a trial of the OX40 agonist ivuxolimab. The TCR sequence derives from an adult with an advanced solid tumor such as melanoma, head and neck, liver or kidney cancer.

Written as DNA, the CDR3 is TGTGCCAGCAGTCCGTGGACAGGCCCTAATGAAAAACTGTTTTTT. This translates into CASSPWTGPNEKLFF. V is TRBV27 and J is TRBJ1-4; 7 nucleotides match TRBD1. There are 15 residues in the CDR3. V shed 5 bases, J shed 3 bases, and the junction held 6 bases outside the gene matches. CDR1 is MNHEY, CDR2 SMNVEV, per germline (reference sequence).